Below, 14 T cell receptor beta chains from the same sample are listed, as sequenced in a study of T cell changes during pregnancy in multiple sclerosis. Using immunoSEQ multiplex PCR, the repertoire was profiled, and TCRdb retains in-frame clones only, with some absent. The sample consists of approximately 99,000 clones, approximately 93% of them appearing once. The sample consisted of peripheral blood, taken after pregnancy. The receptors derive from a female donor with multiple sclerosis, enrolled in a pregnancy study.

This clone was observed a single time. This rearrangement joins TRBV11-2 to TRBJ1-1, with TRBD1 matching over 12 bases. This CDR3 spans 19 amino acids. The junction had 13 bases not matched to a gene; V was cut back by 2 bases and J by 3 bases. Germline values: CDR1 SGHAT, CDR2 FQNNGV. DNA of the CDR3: TGTGCCAGCAGCTTAAACGCGGGGACAGGGGGCTTCAAGTACACTGAAGCTTTCTTT. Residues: CASSLNAGTGGFKYTEAFF. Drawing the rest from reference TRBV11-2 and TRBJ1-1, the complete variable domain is EAGVAQSPRYKIIEKRQSVAFWCNPISGHATLYWYQQILGQGPKLLIQFQNNGVVDDSQLPKDRFSAERLKGVDSTLKIQPAKLEDSAVYLCASSLNAGTGGFKYTEAFFGQGTRLTVV.

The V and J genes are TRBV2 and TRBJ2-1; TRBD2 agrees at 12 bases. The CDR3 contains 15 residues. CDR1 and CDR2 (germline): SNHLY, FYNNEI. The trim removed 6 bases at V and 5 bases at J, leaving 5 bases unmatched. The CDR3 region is CASRGLAGGNNEQFF. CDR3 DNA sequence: TGTGCCAGCAGGGGGCTAGCGGGAGGGAACAATGAGCAGTTCTTC.

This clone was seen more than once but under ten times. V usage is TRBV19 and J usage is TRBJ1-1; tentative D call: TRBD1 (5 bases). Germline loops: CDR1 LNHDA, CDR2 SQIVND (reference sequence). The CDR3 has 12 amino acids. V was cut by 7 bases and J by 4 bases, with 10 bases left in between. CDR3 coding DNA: TGTGCCAGTACAGCAGGGCCCACTGAAGCTTTCTTT. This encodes CASTAGPTEAFF.

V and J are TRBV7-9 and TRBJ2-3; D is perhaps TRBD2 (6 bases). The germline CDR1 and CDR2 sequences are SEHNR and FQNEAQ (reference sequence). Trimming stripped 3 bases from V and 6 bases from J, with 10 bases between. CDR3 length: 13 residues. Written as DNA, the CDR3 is TGTGCCAGCAGCTTCGGAGGGCCTGATACGCAGTATTTT. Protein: CASSFGGPDTQYF.

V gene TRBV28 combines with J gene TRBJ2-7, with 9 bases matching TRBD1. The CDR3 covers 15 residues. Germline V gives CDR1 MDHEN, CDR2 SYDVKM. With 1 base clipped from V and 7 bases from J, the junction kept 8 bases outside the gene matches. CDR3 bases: TGTGCCAGCAGTTTATTCGGGACAGGGTTTAAGGAGCAGTACTTC. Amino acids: CASSLFGTGFKEQYF. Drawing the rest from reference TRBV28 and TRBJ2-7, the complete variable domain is DVKVTQSSRYLVKRTGEKVFLECVQDMDHENMFWYRQDPGLGLRLIYFSYDVKMKEKGDIPEGYSVSREKKERFSLILESASTNQTSMYLCASSLFGTGFKEQYFGPGTRLTVT.

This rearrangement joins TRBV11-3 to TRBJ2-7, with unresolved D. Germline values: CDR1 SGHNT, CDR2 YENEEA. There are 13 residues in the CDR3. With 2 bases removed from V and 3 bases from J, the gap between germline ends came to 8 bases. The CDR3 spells CASSLNRDYEQYF. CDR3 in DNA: TGTGCCAGCAGCTTAAACAGAGACTACGAGCAGTACTTC. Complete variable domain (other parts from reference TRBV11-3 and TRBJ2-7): EAGVVQSPRYKIIEKKQPVAFWCNPISGHNTLYWYLQNLGQGPELLIRYENEEAVDDSQLPKDRFSAERLKGVDSTLKIQPAELGDSAVYLCASSLNRDYEQYFGPGTRLTVT.

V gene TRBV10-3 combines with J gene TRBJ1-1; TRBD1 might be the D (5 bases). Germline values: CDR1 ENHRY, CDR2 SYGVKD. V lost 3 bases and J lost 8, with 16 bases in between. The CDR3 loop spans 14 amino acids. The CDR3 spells CAISDGGSRTEAFF. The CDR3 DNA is TGTGCCATCAGTGACGGAGGGAGTCGGACAGAAGCTTTCTTT.

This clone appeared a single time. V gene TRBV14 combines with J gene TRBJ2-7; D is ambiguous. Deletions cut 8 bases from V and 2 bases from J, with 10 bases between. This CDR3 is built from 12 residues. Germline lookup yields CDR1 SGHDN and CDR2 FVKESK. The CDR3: CASGGNPYEQYF. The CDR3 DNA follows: TGTGCCAGCGGTGGCAACCCCTACGAGCAGTACTTC.

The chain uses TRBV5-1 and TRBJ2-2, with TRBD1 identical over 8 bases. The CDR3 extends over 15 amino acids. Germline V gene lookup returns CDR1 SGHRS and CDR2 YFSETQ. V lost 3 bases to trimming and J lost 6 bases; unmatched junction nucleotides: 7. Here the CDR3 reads CASSSETGVAGELFF. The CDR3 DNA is TGCGCCAGCAGCTCCGAGACAGGGGTTGCCGGGGAGCTGTTTTTT.

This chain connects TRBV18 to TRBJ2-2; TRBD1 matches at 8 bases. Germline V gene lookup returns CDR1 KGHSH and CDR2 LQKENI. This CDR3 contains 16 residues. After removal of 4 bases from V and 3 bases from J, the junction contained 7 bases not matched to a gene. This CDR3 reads CASSQGQGSYTGELFF. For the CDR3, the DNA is TGTGCCAGCTCACAAGGACAGGGCTCGTACACCGGGGAGCTGTTTTTT. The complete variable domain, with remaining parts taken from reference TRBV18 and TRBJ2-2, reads NAGVMQNPRHLVRRRGQEARLRCSPMKGHSHVYWYRQLPEEGLKFMVYLQKENIIDESGMPKERFSAEFPKEGPSILRIQQVVRGDSAAYFCASSQGQGSYTGELFFGEGSRLTVL.

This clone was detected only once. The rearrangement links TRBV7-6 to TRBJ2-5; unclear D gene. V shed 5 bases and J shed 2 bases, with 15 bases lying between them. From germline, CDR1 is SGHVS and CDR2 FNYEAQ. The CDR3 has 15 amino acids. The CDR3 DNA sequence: TGTGCCAGCAGCCACGTACTACAAACACAAGAGACCCAGTACTTC. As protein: CASSHVLQTQETQYF.

Written as DNA, the CDR3 is TGTGCCATCAGTGAGTGGAGGGATGGCTACACCTTC. It specifies CAISEWRDGYTF. The chain combines TRBV10-3 with TRBJ1-2; D not resolved. This CDR3 has 12 residues. V was pared by 1 base and J by 6 bases, with 6 bases between. Germline V gives CDR1 ENHRY, CDR2 SYGVKD.

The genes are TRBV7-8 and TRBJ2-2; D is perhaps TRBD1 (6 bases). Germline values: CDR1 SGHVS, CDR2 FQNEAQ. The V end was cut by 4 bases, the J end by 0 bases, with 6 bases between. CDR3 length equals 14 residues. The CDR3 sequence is CASSWTANTGELFF. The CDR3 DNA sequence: TGTGCCAGCAGCTGGACAGCGAACACCGGGGAGCTGTTTTTT. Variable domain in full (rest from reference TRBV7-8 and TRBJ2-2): GAGVSQSPRYKVAKRGQDVALRCDPISGHVSLFWYQQALGQGPEFLTYFQNEAQLDKSGLPSDRFFAERPEGSVSTLKIQRTQQEDSAVYLCASSWTANTGELFFGEGSRLTVL.

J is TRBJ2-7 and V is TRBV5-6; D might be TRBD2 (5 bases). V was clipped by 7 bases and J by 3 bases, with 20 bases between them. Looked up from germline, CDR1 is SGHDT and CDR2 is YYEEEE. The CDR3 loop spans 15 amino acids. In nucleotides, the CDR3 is TGTGCCAGCCACGTGGGGAGAGGAGTAGGCTACGAGCAGTACTTC. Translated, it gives CASHVGRGVGYEQYF.